These 15 T cell receptor beta chains originate from one sample sequenced in a study of blood T cells in healthy people across ages. A J-beta primer mix and a sample-barcoded 5' primer were used in a second PCR of about 7 to 11 cycles. MiXCR, applied by TCRdb to the 5' RACE reads, yields one record per CDR3 protein. In the table there are some 1.6 million distinct CDR3 sequences, roughly 32% of which are singletons. The sequencing sample was made of blood. Source of these receptors: a woman aged 25-40 years in good health.

A note on this clonotype: The junction differs from germline at one of its ends, possibly a read error. V usage is TRBV7-2 and J usage is TRBJ2-4; 8 bases fit TRBD2. The tail of the sequence fits TRBJ2-7 better, so the J call may be wrong. The CDR3 length is 16 residues. CDR1 and CDR2 from the germline V gene are SGHTA and FQGNSA. The CDR3 spells CANSPKASAGGYEQYF. In DNA, the CDR3 is TGTGCCAACAGCCCTAAGGCCTCGGCGGGGGGCTACGAGCAGTACTTC.

This clonotype appeared a single time. V is TRBV19 and J is TRBJ1-2; the D gene is possibly TRBD1 (6 bases). The V gene lost 6 bases and the J gene lost 5 bases, with 22 bases spanning the gap. The CDR3 loop spans 16 amino acids. Germline CDR1 LNHDA, CDR2 SQIVND (reference sequence). The CDR3: CASSLNRGQGGYGYTF. For the CDR3, the DNA is TGTGCCAGTAGCCTAAACCGGGGGCAAGGAGGATATGGCTACACCTTC.

This clonotype has at least ten counts. The CDR3 is CASSLTGASTDTQYF. The CDR3, as DNA: TGTGCCAGCAGCTTAACAGGGGCGAGCACAGATACGCAGTATTTT. V usage is TRBV7-3 and J usage is TRBJ2-3; a weak D match, TRBD1 (5 bases). The CDR3 loop spans 15 amino acids. Germline-derived CDR1 and CDR2 are SGHTA and FQGTGA. Trimming shortened V by 0 bases and J by 0 bases, and 7 bases separated the two germline ends.

This chain uses TRBV20-1 with TRBJ2-1; TRBD2 matches at 9 bases. V gave up 5 bases and J gave up 5 bases; unmatched junction bases: 10. The CDR3 has 15 amino acids. Germline CDR1 reads DFQATT; CDR2 reads SNEGSKA (reference sequence). The CDR3: CSALPGTSKHNEQFF. DNA of the CDR3: TGCAGTGCTTTGCCCGGGACTAGCAAACACAATGAGCAGTTCTTC.

This sequence joins TRBV28 and TRBJ2-1; weak D call: TRBD2 (5 bases). Per germline, CDR1 MDHEN and CDR2 SYDVKM. The ends were cut back, 2 bases at V and 2 bases at J, with 16 bases in the middle. This CDR3 has 17 residues. The chain's CDR3 is CASSLNSELAPYNEQFF. As DNA, the CDR3 is TGTGCCAGCAGTTTAAATAGCGAATTGGCCCCCTACAATGAGCAGTTCTTC.

This chain connects TRBV11-2 to TRBJ2-1, with 8 bases aligning to TRBD1. CDR1 is SGHAT and CDR2 is FQNNGV in the germline V gene. The trim removed 1 base at V and 7 bases at J, leaving 9 bases unmatched. The CDR3 loop spans 16 amino acids. CDR3 DNA sequence: TGTGCCAGCAGCTTAGCATCAGGGGGCGATGGTAATGAGCAGTTCTTC. It is translated as CASSLASGGDGNEQFF.

This clonotype occurred a few times. This chain connects TRBV5-5 to TRBJ2-7; 7 bases map to TRBD1. The CDR3 covers 16 residues. The ends lost 4 bases at V and 5 bases at J; junction bases unmatched: 15. CDR1 is SGHKS, CDR2 YYEKEE, per germline (reference sequence). CDR3 sequence reads: CASSVPGQMIDHEQYF. DNA for the CDR3: TGTGCCAGCAGCGTACCGGGACAGATGATAGACCACGAGCAGTACTTC. Full variable domain (outside the CDR3, taken from reference TRBV5-5 and TRBJ2-7): DAGVTQSPTHLIKTRGQQVTLRCSPISGHKSVSWYQQVLGQGPQFIFQYYEKEERGRGNFPDRFSARQFPNYSSELNVNALLLGDSALYLCASSVPGQMIDHEQYFGPGTRLTVT.

This clonotype was seen a handful of times. The rearrangement joins TRBV20-1 to TRBJ2-1; TRBD2 is a possible D gene (6 bases). The CDR3 consists of 14 residues. V was cut by 3 bases and J by 2 bases, with 11 bases left in between. Per germline, CDR1 DFQATT and CDR2 SNEGSKA (reference sequence). The CDR3 loop is CSASPGGAYNEQFF. DNA for the CDR3: TGCAGTGCTAGCCCCGGGGGTGCCTACAATGAGCAGTTCTTC.

The chain couples TRBV5-1 to TRBJ2-1, with 14 bases aligning to TRBD2. The junction had 8 bases not matched to a gene; V was cut back by 5 bases and J by 1 base. CDR1 SGHRS and CDR2 YFSETQ come from the germline V gene. The CDR3 has 18 residues. The CDR3 sequence: CASRTSGGAGRSYNEQFF. CDR3 nucleotides: TGCGCCAGCAGGACTAGCGGGGGGGCGGGGAGATCCTACAATGAGCAGTTCTTC.

This clonotype has only a few counts. The rearrangement joins TRBV7-9 to TRBJ2-1, with D unclear. Looked up from germline, CDR1 is SEHNR and CDR2 is FQNEAQ (reference sequence). The CDR3 runs 14 residues. Trimming stripped 0 bases from V and 6 bases from J, with 9 bases between. The CDR3 is CASSLALRGNEQFF. CDR3 nucleotide sequence: TGTGCCAGCAGCTTAGCGTTGAGAGGCAATGAGCAGTTCTTC.

DNA of the CDR3: TGTGCCAGCAGCTTAGGAGGGGACAGGAGGTATGAGACCCAGTACTTC. This translates into CASSLGGDRRYETQYF. The V call is TRBV7-2, the J call TRBJ2-7; the match to TRBD1 covers 8 bases. Judging by the DNA end, TRBJ2-5 fits better; the J call may be wrong. CDR1 and CDR2 (germline): SGHTA, FQGNSA. The CDR3 sequence is 16 residues long.

The V gene is TRBV3-1, the J gene TRBJ1-2; no firm D call. Trimming removed 0 bases at V and 7 bases at J, with 15 bases between. The length of the CDR3 is 15 residues. Germline-derived CDR1 and CDR2 are LGHDT and YNNKEL (reference sequence). The CDR3 loop is CASSQDTRAAGGYTF. In nucleotides, the CDR3 is TGTGCCAGCAGCCAAGATACGAGAGCGGCGGGTGGCTACACCTTC.

DNA for the CDR3: TGTGCCAGCAGTTACTTTGAGCGGAGAATAGCCAAAAACATTCAGTACTTC. Its translation: CASSYFERRIAKNIQYF. The rearrangement uses TRBV6-2 or TRBV6-3 and TRBJ2-4; weak D call: TRBD2 (5 bases). This CDR3 region has 17 residues. The V end was cut by 1 base, the J end by 0 bases, with 13 bases between. CDR1 and CDR2 (germline): MNHEY, SVGEGT.

The J gene is TRBJ2-3, the V gene TRBV7-3; D remains unclear. Looked up from germline, CDR1 is SGHTA and CDR2 is FQGTGA. V was clipped by 4 bases and J by 6 bases, with 11 bases between them. The CDR3 runs 13 residues. The chain's CDR3 is CASSSRTWDTQYF. The CDR3 bases are TGTGCCAGCAGCTCCCGGACCTGGGATACGCAGTATTTT. Filled out from reference TRBV7-3 and TRBJ2-3, the complete variable domain reads GAGVSQTPSNKVTEKGKYVELRCDPISGHTALYWYRQSLGQGPEFLIYFQGTGAADDSGLPNDRFFAVRPEGSVSTLKIQRTERGDSAVYLCASSSRTWDTQYFGPGTRLTVL.

The table lists this clonotype with a count of one. Sequence at one end of the junction differs from germline and may be a read error. This chain connects TRBV18 to TRBJ2-7; 7 bases fit TRBD1. The CDR3 has 14 residues. Germline CDR1 reads KGHSH; CDR2 reads LQKENI. The CDR3 reads CACSSPDRAYEQYF. CDR3 bases: TGTGCCTGCTCATCTCCCGACAGGGCCTACGAGCAGTACTTC.